The 28 T cell receptor beta chains listed next were all sequenced from one sample in a study of blood T cell repertoires in COVID-19. The repertoire was sequenced with immunoSEQ multiplex PCR; TCRdb's copy has only in-frame clones and lacks some. The sample lists 130,000 to 150,000 clones, approximately 92% occurring once. Sequencing was done on a sample of peripheral blood. These receptors were obtained from a man aged 18-30 years with COVID-19, enrolled during active disease.

V gene TRBV11-2 combines with J gene TRBJ1-1, with no clear D. V lost 3 bases and J lost 6, with 14 bases in between. The length of the CDR3 is 14 residues. In germline, CDR1 is SGHAT, CDR2 FQNNGV. CDR3 nucleotides: TGTGCCAGCAGCTTCGACGGGCCGAGGGCTGAAGCTTTCTTT. Translation gives CASSFDGPRAEAFF.

V and J are TRBV4-3 and TRBJ2-3; possible D gene TRBD1, 6 bases. V was pared by 0 bases and J by 2 bases, with 18 bases between. The CDR3 spans 18 residues. Germline loops: CDR1 LGHNA, CDR2 YSLEER. CDR3 sequence reads: CASSQDSGGPLSTDTQYF. The DNA of the CDR3 is TGCGCCAGCAGCCAAGATAGTGGGGGCCCCCTTTCCACAGATACGCAGTATTTT.

This clone came up a few times. The gene calls are TRBV5-1 and TRBJ2-5; 8 nucleotides align to TRBD1. V was pared by 2 bases and J by 5 bases, with 8 bases of the junction left unmatched. CDR1 and CDR2 from the germline V gene are SGHRS and YFSETQ. This CDR3 has 15 amino acids. The CDR3 nucleotides read TGCGCCAGCAGCTTCCGGACAGGGATTAGGGAGACCCAGTACTTC. Translating gives CASSFRTGIRETQYF. Combining the CDR3 with reference TRBV5-1 and TRBJ2-5 gives the whole variable domain KAGVTQTPRYLIKTRGQQVTLSCSPISGHRSVSWYQQTPGQGLQFLFEYFSETQRNKGNFPGRFSGRQFSNSRSEMNVSTLELGDSALYLCASSFRTGIRETQYFGPGTRLLVL.

This chain uses TRBV19 with TRBJ2-3; D is possibly TRBD2 (5 bases). The germline gives CDR1 LNHDA, CDR2 SQIVND (reference sequence). The CDR3 is 16 amino acids. Trimming left V 3 bases short and J 2 bases short, with 15 bases between. DNA for the CDR3: TGTGCCAGTAGTATCTCTAGGGAGCCGCCCACAGATACGCAGTATTTT. Protein sequence: CASSISREPPTDTQYF.

The chain couples TRBV3-1 (or the pseudogene TRBV3-2) to TRBJ2-2; 15 bases match TRBD2. Germline V gene sequence: CDR1 LGHDT, CDR2 YNNKEL (reference sequence). Germline trimming cut 4 bases from V and 3 bases from J; bases unmatched to any gene: 3. CDR3 length: 17 residues. This chain's CDR3 is CASSRTSGRAHTGELFF. The CDR3 DNA reads as TGTGCCAGCAGCCGGACTAGCGGGAGGGCCCACACCGGGGAGCTGTTTTTT.

The chain uses TRBV5-1 and TRBJ2-3, with a weak D call TRBD2 (6 bases). The V end lost 0 bases, the J end lost 4 bases, and 12 bases lay between the germline ends. CDR3 length equals 15 residues. Germline loops: CDR1 SGHRS, CDR2 YFSETQ. Written as DNA, the CDR3 is TGCGCCAGCAGCTTGGGTGTCAGGGAGGCAGATACGCAGTATTTT. Its translation: CASSLGVREADTQYF.

V and J are TRBV9 and TRBJ2-2, with 7 bases aligning to TRBD2. In germline, CDR1 is SGDLS, CDR2 YYNGEE. V was clipped by 2 bases and J by 0 bases; unmatched bases: 1. The CDR3 totals 15 residues. CDR3 sequence reads: CASSVSGANTGELFF. CDR3 sequence (DNA): TGTGCCAGCAGCGTGAGCGGGGCGAACACCGGGGAGCTGTTTTTT.

The chain uses TRBV14 and TRBJ2-1; no clear D. The length of the CDR3 is 14 residues. V was trimmed by 3 bases and J by 1 base, leaving 7 bases between them. Germline assignment: CDR1 SGHDN and CDR2 FVKESK. The CDR3 DNA is TGTGCCAGCAGCCATGCGGAGTCCTACAATGAGCAGTTCTTC. Protein product: CASSHAESYNEQFF.

The gene calls are TRBV3-1 (or the pseudogene TRBV3-2) and TRBJ1-3; no reliable D call. This CDR3 is built from 14 residues. The germline V gene encodes CDR1 LGHDT and CDR2 YNNKEL (reference sequence). V lost 1 base and J 3 bases, leaving 7 bases between the germline ends. The CDR3 region has the DNA TGTGCCAGCAGCCAAGTGAACAGTGGAAACACCATATATTTT. It codes for CASSQVNSGNTIYF.

The chain joins TRBV11-2 to TRBJ2-5, with a tentative D call TRBD1 (6 bases). The V and J ends lost 5 bases and 2 bases respectively, with 12 bases between them. Germline values: CDR1 SGHAT, CDR2 FQNNGV. The CDR3 sequence is 14 residues long. CDR3 loop: CASSPRQVQETQYF. CDR3 sequence (DNA): TGTGCCAGCAGCCCCAGACAGGTTCAAGAGACCCAGTACTTC.

The chain uses TRBV11-2 and TRBJ2-1; no clear D. Trimming took off 3 bases at V and 6 bases at J, with 9 bases between the two ends. From germline, CDR1 is SGHAT and CDR2 FQNNGV. CDR3 length: 13 residues. The CDR3 region has the DNA TGTGCCAGCAGCTTTGGTAGCCCCAATGAGCAGTTCTTC. This encodes CASSFGSPNEQFF.

This chain uses TRBV5-6 with TRBJ1-6, with 7 bases identical to TRBD1. CDR3 size: 15 residues. Trimming cost V 2 bases and J 7 bases; bases outside gene matches: 6. CDR1 SGHDT and CDR2 YYEEEE come from the germline V gene. The CDR3 DNA follows: TGTGCCAGCAGCTTTTTCACAGGGGCGAATTCACCCCTCCACTTT. Translated: CASSFFTGANSPLHF.

V is TRBV29-1 and J is TRBJ2-2; 8 bases agree with TRBD2. The CDR3 covers 14 residues. J was trimmed by 3 bases and V by 6 bases; bases with no gene match: 6. In germline, CDR1 is SQVTM, CDR2 ANQGSEA. The CDR3 here is CSVAGGPDTGELFF. The CDR3 DNA sequence: TGCAGCGTCGCGGGAGGCCCGGACACCGGGGAGCTGTTTTTT.

This clone appeared a few times. The rearrangement uses TRBV28 and TRBJ1-2; 12 bases are shared with TRBD1. CDR1 and CDR2 from the germline V gene are MDHEN and SYDVKM. The V segment lost 2 bases and the J segment 4 bases; nucleotides outside the gene matches: 8. CDR3 length equals 17 residues. CDR3 coding DNA: TGTGCCAGCAGTTTACCGGGACAGGGGGCGTTGGGCTATGGCTACACCTTC. As protein: CASSLPGQGALGYGYTF.

This clone was seen once. V gene TRBV11-2 combines with J gene TRBJ2-7; D gene unclear. The CDR3 covers 15 residues. Deletions cut 5 bases from V and 1 base from J, with 15 bases between. CDR1 and CDR2 (germline): SGHAT, FQNNGV. The CDR3 DNA reads TGTGCCAGCAGCGGCCGAGGCGGAGTTTCCTACGAGCAGTACTTC. It codes for CASSGRGGVSYEQYF. The full variable domain, its missing parts supplied by reference TRBV11-2 and TRBJ2-7, is EAGVAQSPRYKIIEKRQSVAFWCNPISGHATLYWYQQILGQGPKLLIQFQNNGVVDDSQLPKDRFSAERLKGVDSTLKIQPAKLEDSAVYLCASSGRGGVSYEQYFGPGTRLTVT.

This rearrangement joins TRBV28 to TRBJ2-6, with a possible D match to TRBD1 (5 bases). V lost 6 bases to trimming and J lost 2 bases, with 17 bases between them. The CDR3 contains 17 residues. CDR1 MDHEN and CDR2 SYDVKM come from the germline V gene. CDR3 residues: CASRPDSRTPGANVLTF. As DNA, the CDR3 is TGTGCCAGCAGACCTGACAGCCGAACGCCTGGGGCCAACGTCCTGACTTTC.

The rearrangement uses TRBV29-1 and TRBJ1-2; 7 bases match TRBD1. The V gene's germline CDR1 is SQVTM and CDR2 ANQGSEA. The CDR3 totals 14 residues. The J segment lost 4 bases and the V segment lost 3 bases, leaving 8 bases of the junction unmatched. CDR3 bases: TGCAGCGTTGACGACAGGGAGCGCCTCTATGGCTACACCTTC. Translating gives CSVDDRERLYGYTF. Looking up the rest from reference TRBV29-1 and TRBJ1-2 gives the full variable domain: SAVISQKPSRDICQRGTSLTIQCQVDSQVTMMFWYRQQPGQSLTLIATANQGSEATYESGFVIDKFPISRPNLTFSTLTVSNMSPEDSSIYLCSVDDRERLYGYTFGSGTRLTVV.

The chain employs TRBV28 and TRBJ2-1, with a tentative D call TRBD2 (5 bases). Germline V lookup: CDR1 MDHEN, CDR2 SYDVKM. With 4 bases removed from V and 5 bases from J, the gap between germline ends came to 9 bases. The CDR3 loop spans 13 amino acids. The DNA for the CDR3 is TGTGCCAGCAGTTCCGGACTGCACAATGAGCAGTTCTTC. The encoded protein is CASSSGLHNEQFF.

The chain is built from TRBV28 and TRBJ2-7; 7 positions match TRBD1. The germline CDR1 and CDR2 sequences are MDHEN and SYDVKM. Unmatched junction bases numbered 9, after V lost 3 bases and J lost 7 bases. The CDR3 loop spans 14 amino acids. CDR3 residues: CASSFRQGLKEQYF. The DNA of the CDR3 is TGTGCCAGCAGTTTTCGACAGGGCCTAAAAGAGCAGTACTTC.

CDR3 nucleotides: TGTGCCAGTAGTATGCGGGTTTACAATGAGCAGTTCTTC. It is translated as CASSMRVYNEQFF. The rearrangement joins TRBV19 to TRBJ2-1, with D possibly TRBD2 on 5 matching bases. Per the germline V gene, CDR1 is LNHDA and CDR2 is SQIVND (reference sequence). The CDR3 loop spans 13 amino acids. The V end was cut by 3 bases, the J end by 4 bases, with 7 bases between.

This clone has only one observation. The DNA of the CDR3 is TGCAGCGTTGAAGACCGGGTGGGCACAGATACGCAGTATTTT. Amino acid sequence: CSVEDRVGTDTQYF. The chain employs TRBV29-1 and TRBJ2-3; no firm D call. The CDR3 totals 14 residues. Germline CDR1 and CDR2: SQVTM and ANQGSEA. V lost 0 bases and J lost 1, with 8 bases in between.

As for this clone: Within the sample, other DNA sequences also encode this same CDR3. J is TRBJ2-3 and V is TRBV11-3; possibly TRBD1 for D (5 bases). Germline V CDR1 and CDR2: SGHNT, YENEEA. V was cut by 1 base and J by 1 base, with 6 bases left in between. The CDR3 spans 14 residues. The CDR3 nucleotides read TGTGCCAGCAGCTTAGGCAGGGGCACAGATACGCAGTATTTT. Translating gives CASSLGRGTDTQYF. Drawing the rest from reference TRBV11-3 and TRBJ2-3, the complete variable domain is EAGVVQSPRYKIIEKKQPVAFWCNPISGHNTLYWYLQNLGQGPELLIRYENEEAVDDSQLPKDRFSAERLKGVDSTLKIQPAELGDSAVYLCASSLGRGTDTQYFGPGTRLTVL.

The rearrangement uses TRBV5-8 and TRBJ2-7; D possibly corresponds to TRBD1 (6 bases). Trimming left V 4 bases short and J 4 bases short, with 12 bases between. Germline V lookup: CDR1 SGHTS, CDR2 YDEGEE. The CDR3 runs 13 residues. CDR3 region: CASSNYRDYEQYF. In nucleotides, the CDR3 is TGTGCCAGCAGCAACTACAGGGATTACGAGCAGTACTTC.

This clone was counted a few times. Relative to the germline gene, one junction end is altered; a read error may explain this. The chain joins TRBV19 to TRBJ2-1, with 10 positions matching TRBD2. The CDR3 extends over 14 amino acids. Germline V gives CDR1 LNHDA, CDR2 SQIVND (reference sequence). CDR3 bases: TGTGCCAGCAGTAGCGGGAGGATGGGGAGTGAGCAGTTCTTC. Residues: CASSSGRMGSEQFF. The complete variable domain, with remaining parts taken from reference TRBV19 and TRBJ2-1, reads DGGITQSPKYLFRKEGQNVTLSCEQNLNHDAMYWYRQDPGQGLRLIYYSQIVNDFQKGDIAEGYSVSREKKESFPLTVTSAQKNPTAFYLCASSSGRMGSEQFFGPGTRLTVL.

The genes are TRBV19 and TRBJ1-5; D not resolved. CDR1 is LNHDA, CDR2 SQIVND, per germline (reference sequence). The CDR3 spans 15 residues. Trimming took 4 bases from V and 3 from J, leaving 13 bases between them. DNA for the CDR3: TGTGCCAGTAGTACCCGAGGACTGGCCAATCAGCCCCAGCATTTT. It codes for CASSTRGLANQPQHF.

The chain couples TRBV19 to TRBJ1-1, with TRBD1 matching 7 bases. CDR3 length: 16 amino acids. Germline CDR1 and CDR2: LNHDA and SQIVND (reference sequence). The V and J ends lost 0 bases and 0 bases, in that order; junction bases with no gene match: 4. CDR3 nucleotides: TGTGCCAGTAGTATAGATAGGACAGGAATGAACACTGAAGCTTTCTTT. Its protein product is CASSIDRTGMNTEAFF.

The chain joins TRBV2 to TRBJ2-3; no clear D gene. The CDR3 has 12 amino acids. Germline CDR1 reads SNHLY; CDR2 reads FYNNEI. The V gene lost 7 bases and the J gene lost 1 base, with 6 bases spanning the gap. The CDR3 sequence: CASTVGTDTQYF. The CDR3 nucleotides are TGTGCCAGCACGGTTGGCACAGATACGCAGTATTTT. Full variable domain (remainder filled in from reference TRBV2 and TRBJ2-3): EPEVTQTPSHQVTQMGQEVILRCVPISNHLYFYWYRQILGQKVEFLVSFYNNEISEKSEIFDDQFSVERPDGSNFTLKIRSTKLEDSAMYFCASTVGTDTQYFGPGTRLTVL.

The rearrangement uses TRBV5-1 and TRBJ2-1; TRBD2 matches 13 bases. Germline V gene data show CDR1 as SGHRS and CDR2 as YFSETQ. J lost 7 bases, V lost 0 bases, and 7 bases had no gene match. This CDR3 has 17 amino acids. CDR3 coding DNA: TGCGCCAGCAGCTTGGGGACTAGCGGGAGCCTACGGAATGAGCAGTTCTTC. Translated: CASSLGTSGSLRNEQFF.